These T cell receptor beta chains were read from a single sample in a study of T-cell memory formation after mild COVID-19. TCRdb re-called the 5' RACE reads with MiXCR, one entry per CDR3 protein. The sample has roughly 580,000 distinct CDR3 sequences; around 17% are singletons. The specimen was PBMCs or a T cell subset sorted from them (not recorded which). Receptors were obtained from an adult woman who had mild COVID-19 (a few samples of this study predate the infection). Cell type and time point are not known. The CDR3 runs from the conserved cysteine through the conserved F or W. The D gene is left open where the match is weak. The size field is filled for only some rows; it gives once, few, many or a size class.

J: TRBJ2-5
D: TRBD2
V: TRBV7-8
size: NA
DNA: TGTGCCAGCAGCTTAAGACCTAGCGGGGGGAGGGAGACCCAGTACTTC
CDR3: CASSLRPSGGRETQYF

J: TRBJ1-6
D: NA
V: TRBV29-1
size: NA
DNA: TGCAGCGTTGGTACGGGGATGGGTTCACCCCTCCACTTT
CDR3: CSVGTGMGSPLHF

J: TRBJ2-3
D: TRBD2
V: TRBV7-9
size: NA
DNA: TGTGCCAGCAGCTCAACTCTGACTAGCATAGGAGATACGCAGTATTTT
CDR3: CASSSTLTSIGDTQYF

J: TRBJ2-1
D: NA
V: TRBV15
size: NA
DNA: TGTGCCACCAGCAGAGATGACAGTCCTTACAATGAGCAGTTCTTC
CDR3: CATSRDDSPYNEQFF

J: TRBJ1-2
D: NA
V: TRBV9
size: few
DNA: TGTGCCAGCAGCGTAGCCCCTTCCGGAAGAGCTAACTATGGCTACACCTTC
CDR3: CASSVAPSGRANYGYTF

J: TRBJ1-2
D: NA
V: TRBV19
size: NA
DNA: TGTGCCAGTAGTGATGTTTATGGCTACACCTTC
CDR3: CASSDVYGYTF

J: TRBJ1-5
D: NA
V: TRBV3-1
size: NA
DNA: TGTGCCAGCAGCCCGTCCGGAGGACTAAGAGCCCAGCATTTT
CDR3: CASSPSGGLRAQHF

J: TRBJ2-7
D: NA
V: TRBV27
size: few
DNA: TGTGCCAGCAGTCCGCAGGGGAGGCATTCCTACGAGCAGTACTTC
CDR3: CASSPQGRHSYEQYF

J: TRBJ1-1
D: NA
V: TRBV29-1
size: few
DNA: TGCAGCGTTGAAGGAGTAGACACTGAAGCTTTCTTT
CDR3: CSVEGVDTEAFF

J: TRBJ2-5
D: NA
V: TRBV10-3
size: NA
DNA: TGTGCCATCAGTCAAAGGGCAGACCAAGAGACCCAGTACTTC
CDR3: CAISQRADQETQYF

J: TRBJ2-3
D: NA
V: TRBV2
size: NA
DNA: TGTGCCAGCCTTCAGCCATCTACCACAGATACGCAGTATTTT
CDR3: CASLQPSTTDTQYF

J: TRBJ2-4
D: TRBD2
V: TRBV4-2
size: NA
DNA: TGTGCCAGCAGCCAGGGTAGCGGGAGACAGCTAGCCAAAAACATTCAGTACTTC
CDR3: CASSQGSGRQLAKNIQYF

J: TRBJ2-1
D: NA
V: TRBV7-9
size: many
DNA: TGTGCCAGCAGCTTTGGGAGGACAGGTTCGAGGGATGAGCAGTTCTTC
CDR3: CASSFGRTGSRDEQFF

J: TRBJ2-3
D: TRBD1
V: TRBV29-1
size: NA
DNA: TGCAGCGTTGACAAGGGACAGGGAGCAGATACGCAGTATTTT
CDR3: CSVDKGQGADTQYF

J: TRBJ2-7
D: NA
V: TRBV19
size: few
DNA: TGTGCCAGTAGTGGACGCATTGGGGAGCAGTACTTC
CDR3: CASSGRIGEQYF

J: TRBJ1-2
D: NA
V: TRBV4-3
size: NA
DNA: TGCGCCAGCAGCCAAGGAGGGCGCAGCCCCTATGGCTACACCTTC
CDR3: CASSQGGRSPYGYTF

J: TRBJ1-1
D: NA
V: TRBV6-1
size: NA
DNA: TGTGCCAGCAGTGAAGATCCAGGACAGAACACTGAAGCTTTCTTT
CDR3: CASSEDPGQNTEAFF

J: TRBJ1-3
D: NA
V: TRBV30
size: few
DNA: TGTGCCTGGAGCTACAGTGTCCGGAACACCATATATTTT
CDR3: CAWSYSVRNTIYF

J: TRBJ2-2
D: TRBD1
V: TRBV6-2/TRBV6-3
size: NA
DNA: TGTGCCAGCAGACAGTCTCATCTGAAATCGGGACAGATCACCGGGGAGCTGTTTTTT
CDR3: CASRQSHLKSGQITGELFF

J: TRBJ2-7
D: TRBD2
V: TRBV20-1
size: few
DNA: TGCAGTGCGGCGGGGGGGGACGAGCAGTACTTC
CDR3: CSAAGGDEQYF

J: TRBJ2-3
D: TRBD2
V: TRBV9
size: NA
DNA: TGTGCCAGCAGCCCGGGACTAGCGGACTACACAGATACGCAGTATTTT
CDR3: CASSPGLADYTDTQYF

J: TRBJ2-7
D: NA
V: TRBV4-1
size: NA
DNA: TGCGCCAGCAGCCAAGATCCGGTCTACGAGCAGTACTTC
CDR3: CASSQDPVYEQYF

J: TRBJ1-5
D: TRBD1
V: TRBV12-3/TRBV12-4
size: NA
DNA: TGTGCCAGCAGCTCTGGGACAGGGATTCAGCCCCAGCATTTT
CDR3: CASSSGTGIQPQHF

J: TRBJ1-3
D: NA
V: TRBV7-6
size: many
DNA: TGTGCCAGCAGTCAGATGACAGGTGCTGGAAACACCATATATTTT
CDR3: CASSQMTGAGNTIYF

J: TRBJ1-1
D: TRBD1
V: TRBV5-4
size: NA
DNA: TGTGCCAGCAGCGGACAGGGGAAAGCTTTCTTT
CDR3: CASSGQGKAFF

J: TRBJ2-5
D: NA
V: TRBV6-2/TRBV6-3
size: NA
DNA: TGTGCCAGCAGTTATAAGGCCAGAATTTGGGGGGCCGAAGAGACCCAGTACTTC
CDR3: CASSYKARIWGAEETQYF

J: TRBJ2-1
D: NA
V: TRBV12-3/TRBV12-4
size: few
DNA: TGTGCCAGCAGCCTAACTTGGGATCCGGGGCAGGGAGGCAATGAGCAGTTCTTC
CDR3: CASSLTWDPGQGGNEQFF

J: TRBJ1-2
D: NA
V: TRBV3-1
size: few
DNA: TGTGCCAGCAGCCCGCAAGCGGTCGGACAGCGAGATTATGGCTACACCTTC
CDR3: CASSPQAVGQRDYGYTF

J: TRBJ2-1
D: TRBD2
V: TRBV5-1
size: few
DNA: TGCGCCAGCAGCTACGGACTAGCGGATGACAATGAGCAGTTCTTC
CDR3: CASSYGLADDNEQFF

J: TRBJ2-1
D: TRBD2
V: TRBV12-3/TRBV12-4
size: NA
DNA: TGTGCCAGCAGCCCCGGGGGGCGGGGGGCCGACAATGAGCAGTTCTTC
CDR3: CASSPGGRGADNEQFF

J: TRBJ2-6
D: NA
V: TRBV20-1
size: NA
DNA: TGCAGTGCTAGAGAGTCGGGACGAGGCTCTGGGGCCAACGTCCTGACTTTC
CDR3: CSARESGRGSGANVLTF

J: TRBJ2-2
D: NA
V: TRBV5-1
size: once
DNA: TGCGCCAGCAGCTCGGGACCGGGGGCCGGGGAGCTGTTTTTT
CDR3: CASSSGPGAGELFF

J: TRBJ2-1
D: TRBD1
V: TRBV15
size: NA
DNA: TGTGCCACAGGGGGACAGGGGAGATCCTACAATGAGCAGTTCTTC
CDR3: CATGGQGRSYNEQFF

J: TRBJ1-5
D: NA
V: TRBV20-1
size: few
DNA: TGCAGTGCCAGTCGACAGCGTGAAAGCAATCAGCCCCAGCATTTT
CDR3: CSASRQRESNQPQHF

J: TRBJ1-1
D: NA
V: TRBV10-3
size: NA
DNA: TGTGCCATCAGTGACCAAGTGAACACTGAAGCTTTCTTT
CDR3: CAISDQVNTEAFF

J: TRBJ2-3
D: NA
V: TRBV7-2
size: NA
DNA: TGTGCCAGCAGCTTACAAGAGGCAGATACGCAGTATTTT
CDR3: CASSLQEADTQYF

J: TRBJ2-5
D: NA
V: TRBV20-1
size: many
DNA: TGCAGTGCTACCCCCGTAAGATTTGGGACCCAGTACTTC
CDR3: CSATPVRFGTQYF

J: TRBJ2-1
D: NA
V: TRBV5-4
size: NA
DNA: TGTGCCAGCAGCTTTACCGGGTGGTTAGAGCAGTTCTTC
CDR3: CASSFTGWLEQFF

J: TRBJ1-5
D: NA
V: TRBV6-5
size: NA
DNA: TGTGCCAGCAGTTCCCGGGTTCAAGGTCAGCCCCAGCATTTT
CDR3: CASSSRVQGQPQHF

J: TRBJ1-5
D: NA
V: TRBV2
size: few
DNA: TGTGCCAGCAGTGAAGCGCTTCTTCAGGTCCAGCATTTT
CDR3: CASSEALLQVQHF

J: TRBJ2-3
D: TRBD2
V: TRBV24-1
size: NA
DNA: TGTGCCACCGGCTCAGCGGGAGCGCGACGGGATACGCAGTATTTT
CDR3: CATGSAGARRDTQYF

J: TRBJ2-1
D: TRBD2
V: TRBV20-1
size: NA
DNA: TGCAGTGCTTACTTAGCGGGAGTCTACAATGAGCAGTTCTTC
CDR3: CSAYLAGVYNEQFF

J: TRBJ2-7
D: TRBD1
V: TRBV16
size: NA
DNA: TGTGCCAGCAGTAAACAGGGGGCGGCCTACGAGCAGTACTTC
CDR3: CASSKQGAAYEQYF

J: TRBJ2-2
D: NA
V: TRBV5-1
size: few
DNA: TGCGCCAGCAGCCCGGGGGACAGCTCGACCGGGGAGCTGTTTTTT
CDR3: CASSPGDSSTGELFF

J: TRBJ2-1
D: NA
V: TRBV7-9
size: few
DNA: TGTGCCAGCAGACGCGCCGAGGACTCAAGGGGACAGTTCTTC
CDR3: CASRRAEDSRGQFF

J: TRBJ2-3
D: NA
V: TRBV12-3/TRBV12-4
size: NA
DNA: TGTGCCAGCAGTTTATGGTCTACTAGCACAGATACGCAGTATTTT
CDR3: CASSLWSTSTDTQYF

J: TRBJ1-2
D: NA
V: TRBV10-3
size: NA
DNA: TGTGCCATCAGTGAGTCGCCAGGAGGGGGTGATGGCTACACCTTC
CDR3: CAISESPGGGDGYTF

J: TRBJ2-7
D: TRBD1
V: TRBV29-1
size: few
DNA: TGCAGCGTTGATGACAGGGGTGGCGAGCAGTACTTC
CDR3: CSVDDRGGEQYF

J: TRBJ2-7
D: NA
V: TRBV29-1
size: many
DNA: TGCAGCGTTCGACGGGTGGACCGCTACGAGCAGTACTTC
CDR3: CSVRRVDRYEQYF

J: TRBJ1-2
D: TRBD1
V: TRBV6-2/TRBV6-3
size: NA
DNA: TGTGCCAGCAGTTTATACCGGGACAGGGCCCTATCGGGCTACACCTTC
CDR3: CASSLYRDRALSGYTF

J: TRBJ2-7
D: TRBD1
V: TRBV5-1
size: few
DNA: TGCGCCAGCAGCCCTGGGACAGGGGGACTTTCCTACGAGCAGTACTTC
CDR3: CASSPGTGGLSYEQYF

J: TRBJ2-7
D: NA
V: TRBV10-3
size: many
DNA: TGTGCCATCAGTGAGTCAGGAGTAGCGGCGACCTACGAGCAGTACTTC
CDR3: CAISESGVAATYEQYF

J: TRBJ1-5
D: TRBD1
V: TRBV20-1
size: NA
DNA: TGCAGTGCTCAACGACAGGGGGCGCTTGGCAATCAGCCCCAGCATTTT
CDR3: CSAQRQGALGNQPQHF

J: TRBJ1-2
D: NA
V: TRBV20-1
size: NA
DNA: TGCAGTGCCGGAGTACAGCACTATGGCTACACCTTC
CDR3: CSAGVQHYGYTF

J: TRBJ2-7
D: NA
V: TRBV29-1
size: many
DNA: TGCAGCGCCCGGACAGTTTCCTACGAGCAGTACTTC
CDR3: CSARTVSYEQYF